These 32 T cell receptor beta chains were sequenced from one sample in a study of identical twins. A single record per CDR3 protein comes from TCRdb applying MiXCR to the 5' RACE reads. This table has fewer than 650,000 distinct CDR3 sequences, over 8.5% appearing once. This same sample was also part of a study on yellow fever vaccine responses in identical twins.

The sequencing input was PBMCs. The receptors were gathered from a woman aged 18 to 35 in good health.

This clonotype was counted many times. The V gene is TRBV3-1, the J gene TRBJ2-3, with 14 bases matching TRBD2. The germline V gene encodes CDR1 LGHDT and CDR2 YNNKEL (reference sequence). V shed 4 bases and J 5 bases; nucleotides not matched to a gene: 2. The CDR3 length is 15 residues. CDR3 sequence: CASSPGLAGGDTQYF. The DNA for the CDR3 is TGTGCCAGCAGCCCTGGACTAGCGGGGGGAGATACGCAGTATTTT.

The chain has TRBV10-3 and TRBJ2-3; weak D call: TRBD2 (6 bases). Deletions cut 9 bases from V and 0 bases from J, with 10 bases between. In germline, CDR1 is ENHRY, CDR2 SYGVKD. The CDR3 sequence is 13 residues long. In DNA, the CDR3 is TGTGCCATTGAAAGCGGGAGCACAGATACGCAGTATTTT. Encoded protein: CAIESGSTDTQYF.

This clonotype has ten or more counts. V is TRBV24-1 and J is TRBJ1-2, with D perhaps TRBD1 (5 bases). V shed 3 bases and J shed 7 bases, with 17 bases lying between them. CDR1 and CDR2 (germline): KGHDR, SFDVKD. The CDR3 loop spans 15 amino acids. CDR3 sequence (DNA): TGTGCCACCAGTGATCTGGGACTTAATTACACTGGCTACACCTTC. Amino acid sequence: CATSDLGLNYTGYTF.

This clonotype came up many times. At one end the junction does not follow the germline gene, possibly because of a read error. The J gene is TRBJ2-7, the V gene TRBV7-7; 9 nucleotides align to TRBD1. The CDR3 sequence is 15 residues long. Germline V gives CDR1 SSHAT, CDR2 FNYEAQ (reference sequence). The DNA of the CDR3 is TGTGCTAGCAGCTTAGCGCTTGGGACAGGGCAGAAGCAGTACTTC. As protein: CASSLALGTGQKQYF.

The CDR3 region has the DNA TGTGCCAGCAGCTTAATACAGGAAATATCGTCCACCTTC. Protein product: CASSLIQEISSTF. V gene TRBV7-9 combines with J gene TRBJ1-2, with D possibly matching TRBD1 (5 bases). There are 13 residues in the CDR3. Per the germline V gene, CDR1 is SEHNR and CDR2 is FQNEAQ (reference sequence). Trimming removed 2 bases from V and 13 bases from J, with 17 bases in between.

V and J are TRBV15 and TRBJ2-3; D could derive from TRBD1 or TRBD2 (6 bases each). The germline V gene encodes CDR1 LNHNV and CDR2 YYDKDF (reference sequence). Between the trimmed V and J ends, which lost 1 base and 0 bases, there was a span of 11 bases. The CDR3 has 16 amino acids. CDR3 protein: CATSRGRDTSTDTQYF. The CDR3 DNA is TGTGCCACCAGCAGAGGGCGGGACACCAGCACAGATACGCAGTATTTT.

This clonotype was counted only a few times. The chain joins TRBV4-3 to TRBJ2-3; D might be TRBD1 or TRBD2, each matching 5 bases. The CDR3 has 16 residues. The V end was cut by 5 bases, the J end by 2 bases, with 17 bases between. Germline CDR1 is LGHNA and CDR2 is YSLEER. DNA for the CDR3: TGCGCCAGCAGCGAATATCCGGGACGAAACACAGATACGCAGTATTTT. It translates to CASSEYPGRNTDTQYF.

The rearrangement joins TRBV28 to TRBJ2-7; D gene ambiguous. V was trimmed by 6 bases and J by 0 bases, leaving 9 bases between them. Germline V gene sequence: CDR1 MDHEN, CDR2 SYDVKM. This CDR3 spans 13 amino acids. This CDR3 reads CASRRIFSYEQYF. CDR3 sequence (DNA): TGTGCCAGCAGGCGGATCTTCTCCTACGAGCAGTACTTC. Complete variable domain (other parts from reference TRBV28 and TRBJ2-7): DVKVTQSSRYLVKRTGEKVFLECVQDMDHENMFWYRQDPGLGLRLIYFSYDVKMKEKGDIPEGYSVSREKKERFSLILESASTNQTSMYLCASRRIFSYEQYFGPGTRLTVT.

At least ten counts were recorded for this clonotype. The rearrangement joins TRBV18 to TRBJ2-2; TRBD2 agrees at 10 bases. The length of the CDR3 is 16 residues. From germline, CDR1 is KGHSH and CDR2 LQKENI. V was pared by 3 bases and J by 4 bases, with 5 bases of the junction left unmatched. CDR3 nucleotides: TGTGCCAGCTCACCGTTAGCGGGAGGAATCACCGGGGAGCTGTTTTTT. Translating gives CASSPLAGGITGELFF.

This clonotype was detected only a few times. The chain employs TRBV14 and TRBJ2-1, with 8 bases matching TRBD2. The CDR3 is 17 amino acids. V lost 1 base, J lost 1 base, and 6 bases stayed unmatched. CDR1 and CDR2 (germline): SGHDN, FVKESK. CDR3 sequence: CASSQASGSFSYNEQFF. The CDR3 DNA sequence: TGTGCCAGCAGCCAAGCAAGCGGGAGTTTTTCCTACAATGAGCAGTTCTTC.

This clonotype was picked up a small number of times. The chain links TRBV20-1 to TRBJ2-5; 10 bases are shared with TRBD2. The V and J ends lost 3 bases and 5 bases, in that order; junction bases with no gene match: 9. The CDR3 is made up of 15 amino acids. Germline V CDR1 and CDR2: DFQATT, SNEGSKA (reference sequence). The DNA of the CDR3 is TGCAGTGCTAGCCCCCTAGCGGGAGATGGGGAGACCCAGTACTTC. Its translation is CSASPLAGDGETQYF.

This clonotype was recorded many times. The chain employs TRBV4-3 and TRBJ2-1, with D unresolved. The CDR3 totals 14 residues. Trimming shortened V by 4 bases and J by 5 bases, and 12 bases separated the two germline ends. CDR1 and CDR2 (germline): LGHNA, YSLEER. This chain's CDR3 is CASSPDGEDNEQFF. The CDR3, as DNA: TGCGCCAGCAGCCCGGACGGCGAAGACAATGAGCAGTTCTTC.

This clonotype was seen a handful of times. The chain carries TRBV21-1 and TRBJ1-2; TRBD1 was called by the table and not checked on the DNA. TRBV21-1 constitutes a pseudogene. The CDR3 is 13 residues long. CDR3 DNA: TGTGCCAGCAGCAAACGGGGGAACTATGGCTACACCTTC. It codes for CASSKRGNYGYTF.

Comments on this clonotype: A much larger clone differs by one base, so this may be a read error. V usage is TRBV12-3 or TRBV12-4 and J usage is TRBJ2-6; the D gene is possibly TRBD1 (5 bases). The CDR3 sequence is 16 residues long. The CDR3 DNA reads TGTGCCAGCAGTTTAGGGGCCAGCTCTGGGGCCAACGCCCTGACTTTC. This translates into CASSLGASSGANALTF.

The rearrangement uses TRBV6-1 and TRBJ2-7; unclear D gene. Germline V gene lookup returns CDR1 MNHNS and CDR2 SASEGT. The CDR3 totals 14 residues. The V end lost 3 bases, the J end lost 2 bases, and 11 bases lay between the germline ends. Written as DNA, the CDR3 is TGTGCCAGCAGTGAGGTAACAGCCGCCTACGAGCAGTACTTC. It codes for CASSEVTAAYEQYF.

This clonotype appeared a few times. The chain links TRBV4-3 to TRBJ2-2; 13 bases align to TRBD2. The germline CDR1 and CDR2 sequences are LGHNA and YSLEER. This CDR3 is 17 amino acids long. The J segment lost 6 bases and the V segment lost 0 bases, leaving 4 bases of the junction unmatched. Here the CDR3 reads CASSQDVGLAGAGELFF. As DNA, the CDR3 is TGCGCCAGCAGCCAAGATGTCGGACTAGCGGGAGCCGGGGAGCTGTTTTTT.

This clonotype was detected only a few times. The chain employs TRBV25-1 and TRBJ2-2; 7 positions match TRBD2. This CDR3 is built from 15 residues. CDR1 and CDR2 from the germline V gene are MGHDK and SYGVNS. V was pared by 7 bases and J by 0 bases, with 5 bases of the junction left unmatched. CDR3 in DNA: TGTGCCAGCAAGAAGAGCGGGACGAACACCGGGGAGCTGTTTTTT. This sequence encodes CASKKSGTNTGELFF.

This clonotype was counted at least ten times. The chain uses TRBV7-8 and TRBJ2-7, with D perhaps matching TRBD2 (6 bases). This CDR3 has 15 residues. Germline V gives CDR1 SGHVS, CDR2 FQNEAQ. V was clipped by 5 bases and J by 1 base, with 15 bases between them. CDR3 DNA sequence: TGTGCCAGCAGCGAGCGACTAGATCCTTCCTACGAGCAGTACTTC. It is translated as CASSERLDPSYEQYF.

This chain uses TRBV6-1 with TRBJ2-5; D may be TRBD1 (6 bases). The length of the CDR3 is 13 residues. Trimming cost V 10 bases and J 2 bases, with 14 bases left between them. Germline loops: CDR1 MNHNS, CDR2 SASEGT. The CDR3 region is CATSTGQQETQYF. As DNA, the CDR3 is TGTGCCACATCCACCGGACAGCAAGAGACCCAGTACTTC.

The chain is built from TRBV10-3 and TRBJ2-2, with unresolved D. V shed 7 bases and J shed 7 bases, with 16 bases lying between them. This CDR3 contains 14 residues. Germline CDR1 reads ENHRY; CDR2 reads SYGVKD. The CDR3 DNA sequence: TGTGCCATCACCGACAACTCCGCTGGCGGGGAGCTGTTTTTT. Translation gives CAITDNSAGGELFF.

The CDR3 coding sequence is TGTGCCACCTCGAGGGACAGCTATAATTCACCCCTCCACTTT. Amino acids: CATSRDSYNSPLHF. The V call is TRBV12-3 or TRBV12-4, the J call TRBJ1-6, with TRBD1 matching 7 bases. This CDR3 is built from 14 residues. The trim removed 10 bases at V and 3 bases at J, leaving 6 bases unmatched.

The sample holds a few counts of this clonotype. The V and J genes are TRBV9 and TRBJ2-7; D not resolved. The CDR3 covers 14 residues. In germline, CDR1 is SGDLS, CDR2 YYNGEE. Trimming pared 2 bases from V and 3 bases from J, leaving 12 bases between. In DNA, the CDR3 is TGTGCCAGCAGCGTTCAATGGGATTTCTACGAGCAGTACTTC. Translation gives CASSVQWDFYEQYF.

A few counts support this clonotype. The chain recombines TRBV11-2 with TRBJ2-7; unclear D gene. The CDR3 runs 12 residues. Trimming shortened V by 6 bases and J by 7 bases, and 13 bases separated the two germline ends. Germline-derived CDR1 and CDR2 are SGHAT and FQNNGV. The CDR3 region has the DNA TGTGCCAGCAGTTATGTGGTTATTGAGCAGTACTTC. It codes for CASSYVVIEQYF.

The V call is TRBV27, the J call TRBJ2-1, with 11 bases identical to TRBD2. The CDR3 covers 18 residues. Unmatched junction bases numbered 12, after V lost 5 bases and J lost 3 bases. Germline lookup yields CDR1 MNHEY and CDR2 SMNVEV (reference sequence). CDR3 amino acids: CASSPQPGTSGIYNEQFF. In nucleotides, the CDR3 is TGTGCCAGCAGTCCACAACCTGGGACTAGCGGAATCTACAATGAGCAGTTCTTC.

This CDR3 is CSARATGTGEQYF. As DNA, the CDR3 is TGCAGTGCTAGAGCGACTGGGACCGGCGAGCAGTACTTC. The rearrangement joins TRBV20-1 to TRBJ2-7; perhaps D is TRBD1 or TRBD2 (5 bases each). The CDR3 length is 13 residues. Trimming cost V 1 base and J 6 bases, with 13 bases left between them. Per germline, CDR1 DFQATT and CDR2 SNEGSKA (reference sequence).

There are a few counts of this clonotype. This chain links TRBV6-1 with TRBJ2-3; a weak D match, TRBD1 (5 bases). Between the trimmed V and J ends, which lost 6 bases and 0 bases, there was a span of 16 bases. The CDR3 totals 16 residues. Germline V gene data show CDR1 as MNHNS and CDR2 as SASEGT. CDR3 amino acids: CASRRTRASSTDTQYF. CDR3 DNA sequence: TGTGCCAGCAGACGGACCAGGGCCTCTAGCACAGATACGCAGTATTTT.

The chain employs TRBV9 and TRBJ2-7; D gene uncertain. Germline-derived CDR1 and CDR2 are SGDLS and YYNGEE. The CDR3 covers 13 residues. V lost 4 bases and J 6 bases, leaving 14 bases between the germline ends. The CDR3 nucleotides are TGTGCCAGCAGCACTCCGACCCAAGCCGAGCAGTACTTC. This sequence encodes CASSTPTQAEQYF.

The chain carries TRBV5-6 and TRBJ1-1; 10 nucleotides match TRBD1. Germline V gene lookup returns CDR1 SGHDT and CDR2 YYEEEE. The CDR3 covers 15 residues. J lost 3 bases, V lost 3 bases, and 5 bases had no gene match. The CDR3 DNA follows: TGTGCCAGCAGCTCGACAGGGGGCGTCGACACTGAAGCTTTCTTT. It encodes CASSSTGGVDTEAFF.

The chain joins TRBV7-9 to TRBJ2-5, with D possibly TRBD2 on 5 matching bases. The CDR3 loop spans 15 amino acids. Germline CDR1 reads SEHNR; CDR2 reads FQNEAQ (reference sequence). The V and J ends lost 5 bases and 2 bases respectively, with 15 bases between them. The CDR3 coding sequence is TGTGCCAGCAGCCGAGGAGGCCTTACTCAAGAGACCCAGTACTTC. Its protein is CASSRGGLTQETQYF.

The chain carries TRBV5-1 and TRBJ2-1, with D possibly being TRBD2 (6 bases). Germline V gene sequence: CDR1 SGHRS, CDR2 YFSETQ. The CDR3 runs 15 residues. The V and J ends lost 2 bases and 6 bases respectively, with 15 bases between them. DNA for the CDR3: TGCGCCAGCAGCTTTGGACTATTACTAAGCAATGAGCAGTTCTTC. This codes for CASSFGLLLSNEQFF.

There are many counts of this clonotype. V and J are TRBV12-3 or TRBV12-4 and TRBJ1-2, with a tentative D call TRBD1 (6 bases). V was trimmed by 3 bases and J by 6 bases, leaving 11 bases between them. This CDR3 spans 13 amino acids. CDR3 DNA: TGTGCCAGCAGTTTTGAGGGGGGAGATGGCTACACCTTC. Its translation is CASSFEGGDGYTF.

This clonotype was counted at least ten times. This chain joins TRBV27 and TRBJ2-2; perhaps TRBD1 as D (6 bases). The CDR3 has 14 residues. With 9 bases removed from V and 1 base from J, the gap between germline ends came to 12 bases. CDR1 is MNHEY, CDR2 SMNVEV, per germline (reference sequence). Here the CDR3 DNA reads TGTGCCAGTCCGGGACAAATGAACACCGGGGAGCTGTTTTTT. It encodes CASPGQMNTGELFF.